A selection of T cell receptor beta chains follows, all from one sample in a study of shared clonotypes between healthy human individuals. Sequencing used immunoSEQ multiplex PCR; TCRdb keeps in-frame clones, though not all of them. The repertoire includes 1.5 million to 2.5 million clones, about 95% of them detected once, and 0.95% to 1.5% sits in the top ten. The sample taken for sequencing was naive CD8+ T cells sorted from blood. The receptors stem from a man between 18 and 29 years old in good health. The CDR3 runs from the conserved cysteine through the conserved F or W. A D gene is named only where the DNA matches it firmly. Size is omitted from some rows. Given values are once, few, many or a class for expanded clones.

CDR3 DNA: TGTGCCAGCAGCCCCTGGGGGGAGGGCCTCAATGAGCAGTTCTTC
CDR3 protein: CASSPWGEGLNEQFF
V gene: TRBV5-4
J gene: TRBJ2-1
clone size: NA
CDR3 length: 15
D gene: TRBD2

CDR3 DNA: TGCGCCAGCAGTGAGGGGACGGAGGGCAGCCAGGAGCAGTACTTC
CDR3 protein: CASSEGTEGSQEQYF
V gene: TRBV10-1
J gene: TRBJ2-7
clone size: NA
CDR3 length: 15
D gene: NA

CDR3 DNA: TGTGCCAGCAGTTACTCAGCGTTTGGGGAGCTGTTTTTT
CDR3 protein: CASSYSAFGELFF
V gene: TRBV6-5
J gene: TRBJ2-2
clone size: NA
CDR3 length: 13
D gene: NA

CDR3 DNA: TGTGCCAGCAGTTTAGAGAGGGGTAACCAGCCCCAGCATTTT
CDR3 protein: CASSLERGNQPQHF
V gene: TRBV6-5
J gene: TRBJ1-5
clone size: once
CDR3 length: 14
D gene: NA

CDR3 DNA: TGCGCCAGCAGTGAGGGACTACCAGATACGCAGTATTTT
CDR3 protein: CASSEGLPDTQYF
V gene: TRBV10-1
J gene: TRBJ2-3
clone size: NA
CDR3 length: 13
D gene: NA

CDR3 DNA: TGTGCCTGGACTACAGGGGGCTACGAGCAGTACTTC
CDR3 protein: CAWTTGGYEQYF
V gene: TRBV30
J gene: TRBJ2-7
clone size: once
CDR3 length: 12
D gene: TRBD1

CDR3 DNA: TGTGCCAGCAGCTCGGGACAGGGGGCGGACGAGCAGTACTTC
CDR3 protein: CASSSGQGADEQYF
V gene: TRBV11-3
J gene: TRBJ2-7
clone size: NA
CDR3 length: 14
D gene: TRBD1

CDR3 DNA: TGTGCCAGCAGCTTCCAGGGTCAAGAGACCCAGTACTTC
CDR3 protein: CASSFQGQETQYF
V gene: TRBV5-6
J gene: TRBJ2-5
clone size: NA
CDR3 length: 13
D gene: NA

CDR3 DNA: TGTGCCAGCAGCGTAGTACCTAGCGGGCTCATCTCCTACGAGCAGTACTTC
CDR3 protein: CASSVVPSGLISYEQYF
V gene: TRBV9
J gene: TRBJ2-7
clone size: NA
CDR3 length: 17
D gene: TRBD2

CDR3 DNA: TGTGCCAGCAGCCCCCTAGGAGCGGGGGAGACAGATACGCAGTATTTT
CDR3 protein: CASSPLGAGETDTQYF
V gene: TRBV28
J gene: TRBJ2-3
clone size: NA
CDR3 length: 16
D gene: TRBD2

CDR3 DNA: TGCAGCGTTCTCAGGCTAGGTTCCTACGAGCAGTACTTC
CDR3 protein: CSVLRLGSYEQYF
V gene: TRBV29-1
J gene: TRBJ2-7
clone size: NA
CDR3 length: 13
D gene: NA

CDR3 DNA: TGTGCCAGCAGCCCAGGGTCACCGGCCTCGATCTTT
CDR3 protein: CASSPGSPASIF
V gene: TRBV16
J gene: TRBJ1-1
clone size: NA
CDR3 length: 12
D gene: NA

CDR3 DNA: TGCGCCAGCAGCCAATCAGGATCACCCCTCCACTTT
CDR3 protein: CASSQSGSPLHF
V gene: TRBV4-1
J gene: TRBJ1-6
clone size: once
CDR3 length: 12
D gene: NA

CDR3 DNA: TGTGCCAGCAGTACAGGGACCGCAACTAATGAAAAACTGTTTTTT
CDR3 protein: CASSTGTATNEKLFF
V gene: TRBV27
J gene: TRBJ1-4
clone size: once
CDR3 length: 15
D gene: NA

CDR3 DNA: TGTGCCAGCAGCTTAGGGCACCACCAAGAGACCCAGTACTTC
CDR3 protein: CASSLGHHQETQYF
V gene: TRBV7-8
J gene: TRBJ2-5
clone size: NA
CDR3 length: 14
D gene: NA

CDR3 DNA: TGTGCCAGCAGCTTACTGTTGGGGACCACAGATACGCAGTATTTT
CDR3 protein: CASSLLLGTTDTQYF
V gene: TRBV11-2
J gene: TRBJ2-3
clone size: NA
CDR3 length: 15
D gene: NA

CDR3 DNA: TGTGCCAGCAGTTTTGGGGTGAACGAGCAGTACTTC
CDR3 protein: CASSFGVNEQYF
V gene: TRBV27
J gene: TRBJ2-7
clone size: NA
CDR3 length: 12
D gene: NA

CDR3 DNA: TGTGCCAGCAGCGAATTATCCTCGGGACACTACTACGAGCAGTACTTC
CDR3 protein: CASSELSSGHYYEQYF
V gene: TRBV27
J gene: TRBJ2-7
clone size: NA
CDR3 length: 16
D gene: NA

CDR3 DNA: TGTGCCTGGAGTACCCTCGGCAACACTGAAGCTTTCTTT
CDR3 protein: CAWSTLGNTEAFF
V gene: TRBV30
J gene: TRBJ1-1
clone size: NA
CDR3 length: 13
D gene: NA

CDR3 DNA: TGTGCCAGCAGTCTTAAGGGGCCGAACACTGAAGCTTTCTTT
CDR3 protein: CASSLKGPNTEAFF
V gene: TRBV6-5
J gene: TRBJ1-1
clone size: NA
CDR3 length: 14
D gene: NA

CDR3 DNA: TGTGCCAGCAGCCCCGGGGCAGGGGCCGATTCACCCCTCCACTTT
CDR3 protein: CASSPGAGADSPLHF
V gene: TRBV5-4
J gene: TRBJ1-6
clone size: NA
CDR3 length: 15
D gene: NA

CDR3 DNA: TGTGCCAGCAGTATAATGGGAGACACTGAAGCTTTCTTT
CDR3 protein: CASSIMGDTEAFF
V gene: TRBV27
J gene: TRBJ1-1
clone size: NA
CDR3 length: 13
D gene: NA

CDR3 DNA: TGTGCCAGCCTCGAGGCTCTCTCTGGAAACACCATATATTTT
CDR3 protein: CASLEALSGNTIYF
V gene: TRBV13
J gene: TRBJ1-3
clone size: NA
CDR3 length: 14
D gene: NA

CDR3 DNA: TGTGCCAGCAGTTTTACAGGGAGCTCCTACGAGCAGTACTTC
CDR3 protein: CASSFTGSSYEQYF
V gene: TRBV27
J gene: TRBJ2-7
clone size: few
CDR3 length: 14
D gene: NA

CDR3 DNA: TGCGCCAGCAGCCAAGGTCGCCAGGGGGGACGGGACACTGAAGCTTTCTTT
CDR3 protein: CASSQGRQGGRDTEAFF
V gene: TRBV4-3
J gene: TRBJ1-1
clone size: NA
CDR3 length: 17
D gene: TRBD1

CDR3 DNA: TGTGCCAGCAGTGAGTATGGACAGGGAACTGAAGCTTTCTTT
CDR3 protein: CASSEYGQGTEAFF
V gene: TRBV6-1
J gene: TRBJ1-1
clone size: NA
CDR3 length: 14
D gene: TRBD1

CDR3 DNA: TGTGCCAGAAGACCTGGGACCGCCGCCGAGCAGTACTTC
CDR3 protein: CARRPGTAAEQYF
V gene: TRBV5-3
J gene: TRBJ2-7
clone size: NA
CDR3 length: 13
D gene: NA

CDR3 DNA: TGTGCCAGCAGTGAACAGGGAGGAAGGGCTGAAGCTTTCTTT
CDR3 protein: CASSEQGGRAEAFF
V gene: TRBV25-1
J gene: TRBJ1-1
clone size: NA
CDR3 length: 14
D gene: NA

CDR3 DNA: TGTGCCAGCAGTTTCGAGGGACAGGTACTTAGCAATCAGCCCCAGCATTTT
CDR3 protein: CASSFEGQVLSNQPQHF
V gene: TRBV28
J gene: TRBJ1-5
clone size: NA
CDR3 length: 17
D gene: TRBD1

CDR3 DNA: TGCGCCAGCAGCCTGGTACCCCTCAGATGGAATACAGGGAGCTATGGCTACACCTTC
CDR3 protein: CASSLVPLRWNTGSYGYTF
V gene: TRBV5-1
J gene: TRBJ1-2
clone size: NA
CDR3 length: 19
D gene: NA

CDR3 DNA: TGCGCCAGCAGCCAACACTCGAACACCGGGGAGCTGTTTTTT
CDR3 protein: CASSQHSNTGELFF
V gene: TRBV4-1
J gene: TRBJ2-2
clone size: NA
CDR3 length: 14
D gene: NA

CDR3 DNA: TGCGCCAGCAGCCAGCCCGGGATACAGGGATTTAACTATGGCTACACCTTC
CDR3 protein: CASSQPGIQGFNYGYTF
V gene: TRBV4-1
J gene: TRBJ1-2
clone size: NA
CDR3 length: 17
D gene: NA

CDR3 DNA: TGTGCCAGCAGCCAAGACCCCGGACAGGGCGCCTACGAGCAGTACTTC
CDR3 protein: CASSQDPGQGAYEQYF
V gene: TRBV14
J gene: TRBJ2-7
clone size: NA
CDR3 length: 16
D gene: TRBD1

CDR3 DNA: TGTGCCACCAGCAGAGAGGCGGGACATAACTTAGGCTACACCTTC
CDR3 protein: CATSREAGHNLGYTF
V gene: TRBV15
J gene: TRBJ1-2
clone size: NA
CDR3 length: 15
D gene: NA

CDR3 DNA: TGTGCCAGCAGCTATACAGGGGGCGCAACCGGGGAGCTGTTTTTT
CDR3 protein: CASSYTGGATGELFF
V gene: TRBV7-8
J gene: TRBJ2-2
clone size: NA
CDR3 length: 15
D gene: TRBD1

CDR3 DNA: TGTGCCAGCAGCCTCGGGTTGACTGAAGCTTTCTTT
CDR3 protein: CASSLGLTEAFF
V gene: TRBV6-6
J gene: TRBJ1-1
clone size: NA
CDR3 length: 12
D gene: NA

CDR3 DNA: TGTGCCTGGAGAGGACAGGGTTCCTACGAGCAGTACTTC
CDR3 protein: CAWRGQGSYEQYF
V gene: TRBV30
J gene: TRBJ2-7
clone size: once
CDR3 length: 13
D gene: TRBD1

CDR3 DNA: TGTGCCAGCAGTTTAGGGGGGACTCCGCAGTACTTC
CDR3 protein: CASSLGGTPQYF
V gene: TRBV28
J gene: TRBJ2-7
clone size: NA
CDR3 length: 12
D gene: NA

CDR3 DNA: TGCGCCAGCAGCCAAGAAATCGCGGACTCTCTCTATGGCTACACCTTC
CDR3 protein: CASSQEIADSLYGYTF
V gene: TRBV4-3
J gene: TRBJ1-2
clone size: once
CDR3 length: 16
D gene: NA

CDR3 DNA: TGTGCCAGCAGCGAGATAGCGGGGAACTACGAGCAGTACTTC
CDR3 protein: CASSEIAGNYEQYF
V gene: TRBV5-5
J gene: TRBJ2-7
clone size: once
CDR3 length: 14
D gene: TRBD2

CDR3 DNA: TGTGCCAGCAGCTTAGAGGCAGACCTTCGGGAGCAGTACTTC
CDR3 protein: CASSLEADLREQYF
V gene: TRBV7-6
J gene: TRBJ2-7
clone size: once
CDR3 length: 14
D gene: NA

CDR3 DNA: TGTGCCAGCAATGCACGAGGGACAGGGAATTCACCCCTCCACTTT
CDR3 protein: CASNARGTGNSPLHF
V gene: TRBV6-5
J gene: TRBJ1-6
clone size: NA
CDR3 length: 15
D gene: TRBD1

CDR3 DNA: TGTGCCAGCAGTTCCAAGCGGGGGGGTTTGGAGACCCAGTACTTC
CDR3 protein: CASSSKRGGLETQYF
V gene: TRBV28
J gene: TRBJ2-5
clone size: NA
CDR3 length: 15
D gene: TRBD2

CDR3 DNA: TGTGCCAGCAGTCCTACCGGGACGGGAGATTCACCCCTCCACTTT
CDR3 protein: CASSPTGTGDSPLHF
V gene: TRBV7-9
J gene: TRBJ1-6
clone size: few
CDR3 length: 15
D gene: NA

CDR3 DNA: TGTGCCAGCAGTGAATCCGAGACGGCCTATGGCTACACCTTC
CDR3 protein: CASSESETAYGYTF
V gene: TRBV6-1
J gene: TRBJ1-2
clone size: NA
CDR3 length: 14
D gene: NA

CDR3 DNA: TGTGCCAGCAGTGAAGTGGCGGGGACCCATTCACCCCTCCACTTT
CDR3 protein: CASSEVAGTHSPLHF
V gene: TRBV6-1
J gene: TRBJ1-6
clone size: once
CDR3 length: 15
D gene: NA

CDR3 DNA: TGTGCCAGCAGCTTAGGGGCACTTGAAGCTTTCTTT
CDR3 protein: CASSLGALEAFF
V gene: TRBV7-9
J gene: TRBJ1-1
clone size: NA
CDR3 length: 12
D gene: NA

CDR3 DNA: TGCAGCGTTGAAGAATTAGCGGAAAGCTCCTACGAGCAGTACTTC
CDR3 protein: CSVEELAESSYEQYF
V gene: TRBV29-1
J gene: TRBJ2-7
clone size: NA
CDR3 length: 15
D gene: NA

CDR3 DNA: TGTGCCAGCAGCTCCCGGGGGGGAGACGAGCAGTACTTC
CDR3 protein: CASSSRGGDEQYF
V gene: TRBV7-9
J gene: TRBJ2-7
clone size: NA
CDR3 length: 13
D gene: TRBD2